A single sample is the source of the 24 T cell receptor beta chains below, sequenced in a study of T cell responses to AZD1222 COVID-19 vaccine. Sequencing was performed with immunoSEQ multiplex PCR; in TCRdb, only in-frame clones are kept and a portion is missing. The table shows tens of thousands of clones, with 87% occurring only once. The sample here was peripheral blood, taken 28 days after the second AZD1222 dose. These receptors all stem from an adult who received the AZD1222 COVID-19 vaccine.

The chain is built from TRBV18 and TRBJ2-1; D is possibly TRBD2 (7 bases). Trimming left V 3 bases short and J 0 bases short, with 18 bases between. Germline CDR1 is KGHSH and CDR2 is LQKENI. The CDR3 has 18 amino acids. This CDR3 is CASSPPGGADISYNEQFF. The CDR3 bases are TGTGCCAGCTCACCCCCTGGGGGGGCCGATATCTCCTACAATGAGCAGTTCTTC.

Here the CDR3 reads CASSFLTRTYEQYF. The CDR3 DNA reads as TGTGCCAGCAGTTTCCTTACAAGGACCTACGAGCAGTACTTC. The chain links TRBV6-6 to TRBJ2-7; D unclear. The CDR3 has 14 residues. CDR1 is MNHNY and CDR2 is SVGAGI in the germline V gene (reference sequence). Trimming left V 4 bases short and J 2 bases short, with 12 bases between.

Here the CDR3 DNA reads TGCGCCAGCACCTTTAGGACTAGCAGCACAGATACGCAGTATTTT. As protein: CASTFRTSSTDTQYF. The chain employs TRBV5-1 and TRBJ2-3, with 8 bases matching TRBD2. V trimming: 6 bases; J trimming: 0 bases; junction bases outside the gene matches: 6. CDR1 and CDR2 from the germline V gene are SGHRS and YFSETQ. The CDR3 is 15 amino acids.

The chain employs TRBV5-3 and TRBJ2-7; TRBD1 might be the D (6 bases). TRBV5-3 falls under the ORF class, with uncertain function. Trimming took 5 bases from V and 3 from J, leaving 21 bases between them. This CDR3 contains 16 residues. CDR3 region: CARSNDNSGQNYEQYF. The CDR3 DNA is TGTGCCAGAAGTAACGATAATTCGGGACAAAACTACGAGCAGTACTTC.

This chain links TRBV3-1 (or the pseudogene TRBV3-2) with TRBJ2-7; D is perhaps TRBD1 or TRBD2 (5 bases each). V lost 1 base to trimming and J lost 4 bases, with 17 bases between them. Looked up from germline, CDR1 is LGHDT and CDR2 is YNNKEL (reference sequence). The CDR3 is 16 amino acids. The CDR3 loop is CASSQGGLVGEYEQYF. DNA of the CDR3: TGTGCCAGCAGCCAAGGAGGACTGGTAGGGGAATACGAGCAGTACTTC.

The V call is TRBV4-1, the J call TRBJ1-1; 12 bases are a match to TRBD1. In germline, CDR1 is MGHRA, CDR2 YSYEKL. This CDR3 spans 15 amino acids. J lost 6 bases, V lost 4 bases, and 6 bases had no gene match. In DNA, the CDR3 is TGCGCCAGCAGCCTGACGGGACAGGGGGCGCCTGAAGCTTTCTTT. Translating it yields CASSLTGQGAPEAFF.

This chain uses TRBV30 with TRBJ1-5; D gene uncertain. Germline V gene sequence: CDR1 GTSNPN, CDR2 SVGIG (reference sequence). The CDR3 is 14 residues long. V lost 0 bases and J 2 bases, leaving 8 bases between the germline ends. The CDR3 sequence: CAWSVGPGNQPQHF. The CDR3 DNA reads TGTGCCTGGAGTGTCGGGCCCGGCAATCAGCCCCAGCATTTT.

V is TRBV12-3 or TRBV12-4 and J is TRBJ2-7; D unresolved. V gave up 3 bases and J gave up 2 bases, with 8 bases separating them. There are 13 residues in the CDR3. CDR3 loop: CASSFEDTYEQYF. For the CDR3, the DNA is TGTGCCAGCAGTTTCGAGGATACCTACGAGCAGTACTTC.

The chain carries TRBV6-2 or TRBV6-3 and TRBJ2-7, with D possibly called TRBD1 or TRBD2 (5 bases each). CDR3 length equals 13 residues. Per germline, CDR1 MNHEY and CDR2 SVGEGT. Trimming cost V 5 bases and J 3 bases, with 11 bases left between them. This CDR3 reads CASSRDGFYEQYF. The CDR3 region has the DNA TGTGCCAGCAGTCGGGACGGATTCTACGAGCAGTACTTC.

CDR3 in DNA: TGTGCCAGCAGCCAGGCCCGGCGAGATACGCAGTATTTT. Its translation is CASSQARRDTQYF. The chain couples TRBV14 to TRBJ2-3; no definite D call. This CDR3 has 13 amino acids. V was clipped by 3 bases and J by 5 bases, with 9 bases between them. The germline V gene encodes CDR1 SGHDN and CDR2 FVKESK.

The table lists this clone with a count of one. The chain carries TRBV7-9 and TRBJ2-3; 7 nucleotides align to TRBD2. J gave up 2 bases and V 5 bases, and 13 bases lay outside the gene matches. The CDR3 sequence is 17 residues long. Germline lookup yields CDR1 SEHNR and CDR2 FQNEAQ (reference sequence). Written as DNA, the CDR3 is TGTGCCAGCAGCGGAGCGGGGCGGCAATTGCACACAGATACGCAGTATTTT. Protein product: CASSGAGRQLHTDTQYF.

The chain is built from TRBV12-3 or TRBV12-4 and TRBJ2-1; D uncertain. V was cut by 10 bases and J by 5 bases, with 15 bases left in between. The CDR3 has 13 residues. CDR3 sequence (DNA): TGTGCCATCTCCTTCGGTCTGGACAATGAGCAGTTCTTC. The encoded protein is CAISFGLDNEQFF.

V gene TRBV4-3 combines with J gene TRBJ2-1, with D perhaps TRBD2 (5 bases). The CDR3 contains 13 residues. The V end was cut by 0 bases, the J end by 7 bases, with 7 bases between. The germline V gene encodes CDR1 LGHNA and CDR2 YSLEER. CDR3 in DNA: TGCGCCAGCAGCCAAGAATGGAGGAATGAGCAGTTCTTC. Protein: CASSQEWRNEQFF.

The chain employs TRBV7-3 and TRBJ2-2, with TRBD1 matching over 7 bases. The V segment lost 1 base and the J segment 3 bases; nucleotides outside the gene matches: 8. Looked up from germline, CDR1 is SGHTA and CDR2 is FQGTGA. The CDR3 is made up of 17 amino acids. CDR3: CASSLNTGAPYTGELFF. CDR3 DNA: TGTGCCAGCAGCTTAAATACAGGGGCGCCGTACACCGGGGAGCTGTTTTTT.

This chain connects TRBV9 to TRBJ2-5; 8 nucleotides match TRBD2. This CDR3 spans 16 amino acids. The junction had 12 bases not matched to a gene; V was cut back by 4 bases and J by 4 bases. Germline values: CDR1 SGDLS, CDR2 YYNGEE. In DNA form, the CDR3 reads TGTGCCAGCAGCCCAACCGGGGGGGGCGGGAGAGAGACCCAGTACTTC. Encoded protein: CASSPTGGGGRETQYF.

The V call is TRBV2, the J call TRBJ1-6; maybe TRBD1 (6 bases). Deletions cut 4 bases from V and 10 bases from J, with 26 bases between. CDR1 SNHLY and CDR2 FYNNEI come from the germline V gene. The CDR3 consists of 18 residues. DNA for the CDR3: TGTGCCAGCAGTGCCATTAAATACCTTGGTGGGGGCGGCTCACCCCTCCACTTT. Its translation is CASSAIKYLGGGGSPLHF.

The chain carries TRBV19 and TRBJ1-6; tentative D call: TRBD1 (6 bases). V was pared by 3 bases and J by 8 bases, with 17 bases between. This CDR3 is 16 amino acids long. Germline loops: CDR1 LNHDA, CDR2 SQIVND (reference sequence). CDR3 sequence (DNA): TGTGCCAGTAGTATGTTTGGGGGGGCAAGTGATTCACCCCTCCACTTT. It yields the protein CASSMFGGASDSPLHF.

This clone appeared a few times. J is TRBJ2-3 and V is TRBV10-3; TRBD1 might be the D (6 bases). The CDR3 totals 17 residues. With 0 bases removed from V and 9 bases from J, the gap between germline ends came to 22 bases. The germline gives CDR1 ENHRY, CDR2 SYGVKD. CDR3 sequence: CAISESIGQRLRSTQYF. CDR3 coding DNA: TGTGCCATCAGTGAGTCGATTGGACAGCGTTTAAGGAGCACGCAGTATTTT.

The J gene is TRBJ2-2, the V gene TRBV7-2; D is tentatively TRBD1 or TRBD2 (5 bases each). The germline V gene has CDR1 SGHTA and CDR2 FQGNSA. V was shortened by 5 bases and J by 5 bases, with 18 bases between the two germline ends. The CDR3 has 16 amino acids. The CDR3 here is CASSLVGGDRTGELFF. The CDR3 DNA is TGTGCCAGCAGCCTAGTAGGTGGGGACCGGACCGGGGAGCTGTTTTTT.

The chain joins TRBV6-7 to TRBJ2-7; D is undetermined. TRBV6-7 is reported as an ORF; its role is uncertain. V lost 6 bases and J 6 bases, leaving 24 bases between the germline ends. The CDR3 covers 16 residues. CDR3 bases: TGTGCCAGCAGCTACCTTCCGCACAAGAGAATCTGCGAGCAGTACTTC. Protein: CASSYLPHKRICEQYF.

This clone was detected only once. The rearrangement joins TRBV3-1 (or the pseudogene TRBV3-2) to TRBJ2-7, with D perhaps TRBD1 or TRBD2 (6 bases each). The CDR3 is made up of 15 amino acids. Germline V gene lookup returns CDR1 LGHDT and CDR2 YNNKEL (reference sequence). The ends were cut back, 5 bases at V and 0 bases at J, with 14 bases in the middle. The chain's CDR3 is CASSYPGATSYEQYF. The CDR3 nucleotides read TGTGCCAGCAGCTATCCGGGGGCTACCTCCTACGAGCAGTACTTC.

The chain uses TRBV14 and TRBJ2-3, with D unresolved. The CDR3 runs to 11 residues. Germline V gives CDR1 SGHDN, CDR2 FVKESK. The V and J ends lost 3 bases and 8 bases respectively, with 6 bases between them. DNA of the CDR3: TGTGCCAGCAGCCATGGGTTTACGCAGTATTTT. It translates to CASSHGFTQYF.

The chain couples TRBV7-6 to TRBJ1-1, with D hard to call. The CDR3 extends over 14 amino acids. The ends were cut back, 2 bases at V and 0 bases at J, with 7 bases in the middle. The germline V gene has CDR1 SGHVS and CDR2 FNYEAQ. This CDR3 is CASSLPGMNTEAFF. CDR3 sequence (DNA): TGTGCCAGCAGCTTACCGGGGATGAACACTGAAGCTTTCTTT.

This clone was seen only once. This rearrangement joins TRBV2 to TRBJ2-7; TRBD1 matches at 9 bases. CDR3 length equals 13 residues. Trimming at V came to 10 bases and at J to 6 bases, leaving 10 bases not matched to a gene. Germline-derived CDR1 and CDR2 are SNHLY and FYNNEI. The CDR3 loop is CATPGQGPTEQYF. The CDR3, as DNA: TGTGCCACCCCGGGACAGGGACCCACCGAGCAGTACTTC.